The 18 T cell receptor beta chains below were found in one sample sequenced in a study of T-cell reconstitution after alpha-beta-depleted transplantation in children. Unique molecular identifiers were used to barcode this TCRbeta library. TCRdb fed the PCR reads into MiXCR, producing one record per CDR3 protein. The sample contains approximately 800,000 distinct CDR3 sequences, 15% to 20% of which appear only once. The material sequenced was PBMCs, mostly from graft donor cells, taken 360 days after TCRalphabeta/CD19-depleted stem cell transplant. All receptors derive from a male patient younger than 18 who had a stem cell transplant for acute lymphoblastic leukemia, so the T cells may come from the graft donor.

This clonotype has only a few counts. The rearrangement links TRBV18 to TRBJ2-5; D is possibly TRBD2 (6 bases). The V and J ends lost 8 bases and 5 bases respectively, with 21 bases between them. The CDR3 totals 15 residues. Germline CDR1 reads KGHSH; CDR2 reads LQKENI. The CDR3 DNA is TGTGCCAGCACTACCCCGACAGAAGCGGGTGAGACCCAGTACTTC. As protein: CASTTPTEAGETQYF.

This clonotype was seen only a few times. The chain is built from TRBV5-1 and TRBJ2-7; 9 nucleotides match TRBD1. The length of the CDR3 is 13 residues. Per germline, CDR1 SGHRS and CDR2 YFSETQ. Unmatched junction bases numbered 1, after V lost 0 bases and J lost 6 bases. The CDR3 reads CASSLEGQGEQYF. CDR3 nucleotides: TGCGCCAGCAGCTTGGAGGGACAGGGCGAGCAGTACTTC.

The chain has TRBV5-1 and TRBJ1-6; D may be TRBD1 (5 bases). This CDR3 contains 14 residues. Trimming cost V 4 bases and J 9 bases, with 14 bases left between them. Germline V gene lookup returns CDR1 SGHRS and CDR2 YFSETQ. The CDR3 DNA follows: TGCGCCAGCAGCCCAGGGATATTGGCTTCACCCCTCCACTTT. This sequence encodes CASSPGILASPLHF.

Ten or more counts support this clonotype. V usage is TRBV6-1 and J usage is TRBJ1-3; D gene ambiguous. This CDR3 spans 15 amino acids. Germline CDR1 reads MNHNS; CDR2 reads SASEGT. Trimming pared 8 bases from V and 3 bases from J, leaving 17 bases between. The CDR3 sequence is CASLFPGRNGNTIYF. The CDR3, as DNA: TGTGCCAGCCTCTTCCCCGGGAGGAATGGAAACACCATATATTTT.

The chain combines TRBV6-1 with TRBJ2-1; the match to TRBD2 covers 12 bases. Germline trimming cut 7 bases from V and 4 bases from J; bases unmatched to any gene: 8. Germline V CDR1 and CDR2: MNHNS, SASEGT. The CDR3 covers 16 residues. Written as DNA, the CDR3 is TGTGCCAGCACCCCACGGACTAGCGGGGTTTACAATGAGCAGTTCTTC. This gives the protein CASTPRTSGVYNEQFF.

The CDR3: CASSLTYRGRATNEQFF. The CDR3 bases are TGTGCCAGCAGCTTAACTTACCGCGGGAGGGCCACAAATGAGCAGTTCTTC. The rearrangement uses TRBV7-3 and TRBJ2-1; TRBD2 matches at 9 bases. Germline V gives CDR1 SGHTA, CDR2 FQGTGA. V lost 0 bases to trimming and J lost 7 bases; unmatched junction nucleotides: 10. The CDR3 covers 17 residues. Full variable domain (remainder filled in from reference TRBV7-3 and TRBJ2-1): GAGVSQTPSNKVTEKGKYVELRCDPISGHTALYWYRQSLGQGPEFLIYFQGTGAADDSGLPNDRFFAVRPEGSVSTLKIQRTERGDSAVYLCASSLTYRGRATNEQFFGPGTRLTVL.

The chain has TRBV7-9 and TRBJ2-1; D remains ambiguous. With 3 bases removed from V and 5 bases from J, the gap between germline ends came to 5 bases. CDR1 and CDR2 (germline): SEHNR, FQNEAQ (reference sequence). The CDR3 extends over 12 amino acids. CDR3 DNA sequence: TGTGCCAGCAGCTTTAGGCACAATGAGCAGTTCTTC. Residues: CASSFRHNEQFF. The variable domain in full, completed from reference TRBV7-9 and TRBJ2-1, reads DTGVSQNPRHKITKRGQNVTFRCDPISEHNRLYWYRQTLGQGPEFLTYFQNEAQLEKSRLLSDRFSAERPKGSFSTLEIQRTEQGDSAMYLCASSFRHNEQFFGPGTRLTVL.

The sample holds many counts of this clonotype. V gene TRBV9 combines with J gene TRBJ2-1; 8 nucleotides match TRBD1. Trimming took 0 bases from V and 1 from J; bases not matched to a gene: 3. The CDR3 loop spans 16 amino acids. The germline CDR1 and CDR2 sequences are SGDLS and YYNGEE. The CDR3 sequence is CASSVEGTGSYNEQFF. DNA for the CDR3: TGTGCCAGCAGCGTAGAAGGGACAGGTTCCTACAATGAGCAGTTCTTC.

Ten or more counts support this clonotype. The chain combines TRBV29-1 with TRBJ2-7; 9 bases match TRBD1. This CDR3 has 12 residues. From germline, CDR1 is SQVTM and CDR2 ANQGSEA. The V and J ends lost 7 bases and 6 bases, in that order; junction bases with no gene match: 7. The CDR3 DNA reads as TGCAGCGCTCAGAGGACAGGGGTCGAGCAGTACTTC. This gives the protein CSAQRTGVEQYF.

The genes are TRBV11-2 and TRBJ2-3; D perhaps matches TRBD2 (5 bases). V was pared by 6 bases and J by 4 bases, with 14 bases between. Germline CDR1 reads SGHAT; CDR2 reads FQNNGV. The CDR3 is made up of 14 amino acids. The CDR3 nucleotides are TGTGCCAGCAGTCGCTTGGACTTTTCAGATACGCAGTATTTT. It codes for CASSRLDFSDTQYF.

This chain joins TRBV5-1 and TRBJ2-7, with 8 positions matching TRBD1. The germline V gene has CDR1 SGHRS and CDR2 YFSETQ. The CDR3 totals 17 residues. Trimming at V came to 2 bases and at J to 0 bases, leaving 10 bases not matched to a gene. The CDR3, as DNA: TGCGCCAGCAGCTTCGGGACAGGTTTTCTGGGCTCCTACGAGCAGTACTTC. This translates into CASSFGTGFLGSYEQYF.

This clonotype was recorded at least ten times. The chain couples TRBV4-1 to TRBJ2-1, with TRBD2 matching over 11 bases. Germline loops: CDR1 MGHRA, CDR2 YSYEKL. The CDR3 length is 18 residues. J gave up 5 bases and V 0 bases, and 9 bases lay outside the gene matches. The CDR3 DNA follows: TGCGCCAGCAGCCAAGATCCCCCGGGACTAGCGGCCCACAATGAGCAGTTCTTC. This encodes CASSQDPPGLAAHNEQFF.

This clonotype was recorded once. This chain uses TRBV5-1 with TRBJ2-7, with TRBD2 as a possible D gene (5 bases). Trimming pared 0 bases from V and 2 bases from J, leaving 12 bases between. The germline V gene has CDR1 SGHRS and CDR2 YFSETQ. There are 15 residues in the CDR3. CDR3 in amino acids: CASSLGTHGAYEQYF. The DNA for the CDR3 is TGCGCCAGCAGCTTGGGGACTCATGGGGCCTACGAGCAGTACTTC.

Ten or more counts support this clonotype. The chain uses TRBV2 and TRBJ2-1; 7 nucleotides match TRBD2. The germline V gene has CDR1 SNHLY and CDR2 FYNNEI. Trimming at V came to 3 bases and at J to 8 bases, leaving 7 bases not matched to a gene. This CDR3 is 14 amino acids long. CDR3 nucleotides: TGTGCCAGCAGTGATGGCGGGAGTGGCTATGAGCAGTTCTTC. Protein: CASSDGGSGYEQFF. The full variable domain, in which reference TRBV2 and TRBJ2-1 provide the parts outside the CDR3, is EPEVTQTPSHQVTQMGQEVILRCVPISNHLYFYWYRQILGQKVEFLVSFYNNEISEKSEIFDDQFSVERPDGSNFTLKIRSTKLEDSAMYFCASSDGGSGYEQFFGPGTRLTVL.

The chain combines TRBV25-1 with TRBJ1-2; weak D call: TRBD1 (6 bases). Germline values: CDR1 MGHDK, CDR2 SYGVNS. V lost 4 bases, J lost 5 bases, and 14 bases lay in between. The CDR3 covers 14 residues. The DNA for the CDR3 is TGTGCCAGCAGTGGTCGGGGGGGCTTATATGGCTACACCTTC. Its protein is CASSGRGGLYGYTF.

In its sample, this clonotype was seen a few times. The genes are TRBV4-1 and TRBJ2-7; the D is unclear. V was pared by 2 bases and J by 5 bases, with 13 bases between. Germline values: CDR1 MGHRA, CDR2 YSYEKL. This CDR3 is built from 14 residues. In nucleotides, the CDR3 is TGCGCCAGCAGCCAACCAAGACGGTCCAACGAGCAGTACTTC. Protein product: CASSQPRRSNEQYF.

This clonotype was observed many times. The chain is built from TRBV28 and TRBJ2-1; tentatively, D is TRBD1 (5 bases). Germline CDR1 and CDR2: MDHEN and SYDVKM. V lost 3 bases and J lost 15, with 12 bases in between. The CDR3 is made up of 11 amino acids. The CDR3 DNA reads as TGTGCCAGCAGTTTGGGGCTACGGTGGTTCTTC. Amino acids: CASSLGLRWFF.

The chain employs TRBV20-1 and TRBJ2-5, with 12 bases aligning to TRBD2. With 3 bases clipped from V and 6 bases from J, the junction kept 14 bases outside the gene matches. CDR3 length: 17 residues. Germline loops: CDR1 DFQATT, CDR2 SNEGSKA (reference sequence). CDR3 coding DNA: TGCAGTGCTAGCCTAGCGGGAGGGCCCGTCGTGATAAAGACCCAGTACTTC. Protein: CSASLAGGPVVIKTQYF.